The present TCR beta chain was sequenced within a study of T cell responses to AZD1222 COVID-19 vaccine. The study, taken as a whole, reports: The breadth and depth of Spike-specific TCRs increased once two AZD1222 doses had been given. Females made up more of the donors, who were largely white British, and clonal diversity may have come out too low.

In regard to this clone: The antigen is unknown.

Generated by immunoSEQ multiplex PCR, the TCRdb table keeps only in-frame clones and is missing some. The table lists around 120,000 clones, about 92% of them singletons. The CDR3 is 16 residues long. From germline, CDR1 is LGHDT and CDR2 YNNKEL (reference sequence). V lost 1 base and J lost 5; bases outside the gene matches: 9. The chain employs TRBV3-1 (or the pseudogene TRBV3-2) and TRBJ1-1; 8 positions agree with TRBD1. This specimen consisted of peripheral blood, obtained 28 days after the second AZD1222 dose. The clonotype was recovered from an adult who received the AZD1222 COVID-19 vaccine. Here the CDR3 DNA reads TGTGCCAGCAGCCAAGGTAGAGGACAGGGCCGTACTGAAGCTTTCTTT. Protein product: CASSQGRGQGRTEAFF.